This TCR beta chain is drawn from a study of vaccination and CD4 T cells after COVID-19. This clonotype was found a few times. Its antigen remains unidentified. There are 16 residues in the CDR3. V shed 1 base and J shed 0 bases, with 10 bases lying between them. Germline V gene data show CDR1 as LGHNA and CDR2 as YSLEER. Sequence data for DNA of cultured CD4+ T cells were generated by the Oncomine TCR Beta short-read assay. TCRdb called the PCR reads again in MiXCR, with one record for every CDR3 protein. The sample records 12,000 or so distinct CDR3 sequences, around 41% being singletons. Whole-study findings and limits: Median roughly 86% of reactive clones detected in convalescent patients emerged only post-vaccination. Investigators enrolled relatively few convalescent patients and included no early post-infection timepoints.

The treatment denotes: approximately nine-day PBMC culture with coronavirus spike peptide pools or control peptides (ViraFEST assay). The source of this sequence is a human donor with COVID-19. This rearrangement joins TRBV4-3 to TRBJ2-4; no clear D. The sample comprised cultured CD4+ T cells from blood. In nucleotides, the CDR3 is TGCGCCAGCAGCCAAGTTTTTTCAGTAGCCAAAAACATTCAGTACTTC. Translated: CASSQVFSVAKNIQYF.